The 16 T cell receptor beta chains given below trace back to one sample, sequenced in a study of T cell repertoires in aging, cancer and after chemotherapy. A mixed TRB-A/B primer pool amplified rearranged TRB by multiplex touch-down PCR. TCRdb re-called the multiplex PCR reads with MiXCR, one entry per CDR3 protein. The sample shows thousands of distinct CDR3 sequences, around 70% of them seen only once. TCR beta rearrangements were amplified from peripheral blood genomic DNA. Sequenced input: blood. The receptors were sampled from a human donor with a solid tumor.

With respect to this clonotype: This CDR3 is missing its conserved last phenylalanine or tryptophan, likely due to a read error. V is TRBV7-3 and J is TRBJ2-6; D may be TRBD1 (6 bases). Germline V gives CDR1 SGHTA, CDR2 FQGTGA. Trimming removed 4 bases at V and 0 bases at J, with 7 bases between. This CDR3 contains 15 residues. The DNA for the CDR3 is TGTGCCAGCAGCTCAGGGGTCTCTGGGGCCAACGTCCTGACTTTA. Translation gives CASSSGVSGANVLTL.

This chain connects TRBV27 to TRBJ1-2; 10 bases match TRBD1. CDR3 length equals 15 residues. V shed 5 bases, J shed 4 bases, and the junction held 7 bases outside the gene matches. Per the germline V gene, CDR1 is MNHEY and CDR2 is SMNVEV (reference sequence). CDR3 loop: CASSPGTGVGYGYTF. The CDR3 bases are TGTGCCAGCAGTCCCGGGACAGGGGTGGGCTATGGCTACACCTTC.

CDR3 residues: CASSIYAGDSNLFGYTF. The CDR3 region has the DNA TGTGCCAGTAGTATTTATGCTGGGGACAGTAATTTGTTTGGCTACACCTTC. The rearrangement uses TRBV19 and TRBJ1-2; TRBD1 matches at 7 bases. Trimming took 3 bases from V and 7 from J; bases not matched to a gene: 17. The CDR3 totals 17 residues. Germline V gene lookup returns CDR1 LNHDA and CDR2 SQIVND (reference sequence).

The chain links TRBV10-3 to TRBJ2-1; D is uncertain. The CDR3 spans 13 residues. CDR1 and CDR2 (germline): ENHRY, SYGVKD. V shed 0 bases and J shed 4 bases, with 4 bases lying between them. The CDR3 DNA is TGTGCCATCAGTGAGTCTTCGTACAATGAGCAGTTCTTC. Translating gives CAISESSYNEQFF.

The chain employs TRBV7-2 and TRBJ1-4, with D perhaps TRBD1 (6 bases). The CDR3 totals 13 residues. Germline assignment: CDR1 SGHTA and CDR2 FQGNSA. Trimming pared 3 bases from V and 8 bases from J, leaving 10 bases between. The CDR3: CASSFRGDEKLFF. CDR3 DNA sequence: TGTGCCAGCAGCTTCAGGGGAGACGAAAAACTGTTTTTT.

The chain combines TRBV29-1 with TRBJ2-5; TRBD1 agrees at 8 bases. V lost 4 bases and J lost 4; bases outside the gene matches: 5. This CDR3 region has 13 residues. Per the germline V gene, CDR1 is SQVTM and CDR2 is ANQGSEA. The CDR3, as DNA: TGCAGCGTTGGGACAGGGCATGGAGAGACCCAGTACTTC. This translates into CSVGTGHGETQYF.

This clonotype was counted a single time. The chain uses TRBV29-1 and TRBJ2-7, with D perhaps TRBD2 (6 bases). The CDR3 spans 13 residues. Germline CDR1 SQVTM, CDR2 ANQGSEA. The V gene lost 5 bases and the J gene lost 5 bases, with 16 bases spanning the gap. CDR3 nucleotides: TGCAGCGTTCGGGGGAGAGGCGCCGACGAGCAGTACTTC. Translating gives CSVRGRGADEQYF.

This clonotype has just a few counts. The chain couples TRBV6-5 to TRBJ2-5; a weak D match, TRBD1 (5 bases). This CDR3 region has 14 residues. The germline CDR1 and CDR2 sequences are MNHEY and SVGAGI. V lost 7 bases to trimming and J lost 1 base, with 13 bases between them. The CDR3 DNA is TGTGCCAGCATTCTTGGACACGTCCAAGAGACCCAGTACTTC. Translation gives CASILGHVQETQYF.

This clonotype was counted a few times. The genes are TRBV6-1 and TRBJ2-7; the D gene could be TRBD1 or TRBD2 (6 bases each). V shed 2 bases and J shed 7 bases, with 18 bases lying between them. The germline V gene has CDR1 MNHNS and CDR2 SASEGT. The CDR3 length is 15 residues. The CDR3 loop is CASSELAGTTREQYF. CDR3 DNA sequence: TGTGCCAGCAGTGAACTGGCGGGGACAACTAGAGAGCAGTACTTC.

The V and J genes are TRBV7-3 and TRBJ2-5; perhaps TRBD2 as D (5 bases). Germline CDR1 SGHTA, CDR2 FQGTGA. V gave up 8 bases and J gave up 4 bases, with 14 bases separating them. The CDR3 is 13 amino acids. As DNA, the CDR3 is TGTGCCAGCGGGTCGGGCGGGTCAGAGACCCAGTACTTC. Translated: CASGSGGSETQYF.

The rearrangement uses TRBV20-1 and TRBJ1-1; no reliable D call. V was shortened by 0 bases and J by 4 bases, with 6 bases between the two germline ends. The V gene's germline CDR1 is DFQATT and CDR2 SNEGSKA (reference sequence). This CDR3 region has 12 residues. Here the CDR3 reads CSAREGFTEAFF. In nucleotides, the CDR3 is TGCAGTGCTAGAGAGGGGTTCACTGAAGCTTTCTTT.

The genes are TRBV7-3 and TRBJ2-1; TRBD1 matches at 7 bases. There are 14 residues in the CDR3. J gave up 15 bases and V 5 bases, and 16 bases lay outside the gene matches. Germline V gene sequence: CDR1 SGHTA, CDR2 FQGTGA. CDR3 DNA sequence: TGTGCCAGCAGCCCCACAGGGGAGTTCCCTTCCCCGTTCTTC. Amino acids: CASSPTGEFPSPFF.

The gene calls are TRBV11-3 and TRBJ1-2; D perhaps matches TRBD1 (5 bases). V was shortened by 3 bases and J by 8 bases, with 10 bases between the two germline ends. The germline V gene encodes CDR1 SGHNT and CDR2 YENEEA. The CDR3 runs 12 residues. CDR3 residues: CASSLGPGGYTF. Here the CDR3 DNA reads TGTGCCAGCAGCTTGGGACCTGGGGGCTACACCTTC.

CDR3 DNA sequence: TGTGCCACCAGCAGAGACTACAGGGGAGCCGAGACCCAGTACTTC. It specifies CATSRDYRGAETQYF. The V and J genes are TRBV15 and TRBJ2-5; 7 positions agree with TRBD1. J was trimmed by 5 bases and V by 0 bases; bases with no gene match: 6. The CDR3 extends over 15 amino acids. Germline values: CDR1 LNHNV, CDR2 YYDKDF (reference sequence). Combining the CDR3 with reference TRBV15 and TRBJ2-5 gives the whole variable domain DAMVIQNPRYQVTQFGKPVTLSCSQTLNHNVMYWYQQKSSQAPKLLFHYYDKDFNNEADTPDNFQSRRPNTSFCFLDIRSPGLGDTAMYLCATSRDYRGAETQYFGPGTRLLVL.

This clonotype was observed a few times. The chain has TRBV6-6 and TRBJ1-4; D not resolved. The CDR3 spans 16 residues. The germline V and J ends were trimmed by 0 bases and 6 bases, with 14 bases remaining between them. CDR1 is MNHNY, CDR2 SVGAGI, per germline (reference sequence). CDR3 DNA: TGTGCCAGCAGTTACTCGATTGTAGGTGGGGATGAAAAACTGTTTTTT. Its protein product is CASSYSIVGGDEKLFF.

This clonotype occurred once. This chain joins TRBV7-9 and TRBJ2-2; TRBD2 aligns across 10 bases. The CDR3 consists of 17 residues. J was trimmed by 6 bases and V by 5 bases; bases with no gene match: 12. Germline lookup yields CDR1 SEHNR and CDR2 FQNEAQ (reference sequence). CDR3 coding DNA: TGTGCCAGCAGCCAACTCGGACTAGCGGCCGACGCCGGGGAGCTGTTTTTT. Translated, it gives CASSQLGLAADAGELFF. Full variable domain (rest looked up from reference TRBV7-9 and TRBJ2-2): DTGVSQNPRHKITKRGQNVTFRCDPISEHNRLYWYRQTLGQGPEFLTYFQNEAQLEKSRLLSDRFSAERPKGSFSTLEIQRTEQGDSAMYLCASSQLGLAADAGELFFGEGSRLTVL.